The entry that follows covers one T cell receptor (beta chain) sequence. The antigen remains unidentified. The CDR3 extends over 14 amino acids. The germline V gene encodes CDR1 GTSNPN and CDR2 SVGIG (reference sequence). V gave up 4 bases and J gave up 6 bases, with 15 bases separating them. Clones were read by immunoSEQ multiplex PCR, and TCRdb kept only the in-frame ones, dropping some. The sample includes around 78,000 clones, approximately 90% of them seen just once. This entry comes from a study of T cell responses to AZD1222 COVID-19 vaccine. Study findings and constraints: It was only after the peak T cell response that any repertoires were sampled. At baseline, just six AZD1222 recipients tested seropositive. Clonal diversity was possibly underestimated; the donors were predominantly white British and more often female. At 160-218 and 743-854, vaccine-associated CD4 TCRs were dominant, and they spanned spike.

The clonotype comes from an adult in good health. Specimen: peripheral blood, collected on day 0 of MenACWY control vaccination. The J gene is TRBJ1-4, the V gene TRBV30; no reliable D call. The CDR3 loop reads CAWKGGNWYEKLFF. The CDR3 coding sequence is TGTGCCTGGAAAGGCGGGAATTGGTATGAAAAACTGTTTTTT. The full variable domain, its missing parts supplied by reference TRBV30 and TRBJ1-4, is SQTIHQWPATLVQPVGSPLSLECTVEGTSNPNLYWYRQAAGRGLQLLFYSVGIGQISSEVPQNLSASRPQDRQFILSSKKLLLSDSGFYLCAWKGGNWYEKLFFGSGTQLSVL.